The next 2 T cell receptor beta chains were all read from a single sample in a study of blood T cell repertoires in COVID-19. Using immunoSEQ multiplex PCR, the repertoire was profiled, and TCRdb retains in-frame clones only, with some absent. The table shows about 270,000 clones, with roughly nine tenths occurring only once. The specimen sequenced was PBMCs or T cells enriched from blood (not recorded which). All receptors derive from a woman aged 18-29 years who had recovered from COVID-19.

This CDR3 reads CASSPAGESSYEQYF. In DNA, the CDR3 is TGTGCCAGCAGTCCAGCGGGCGAAAGCTCCTACGAGCAGTACTTC. V and J are TRBV6-5 and TRBJ2-7, with D maybe TRBD2 (6 bases). The CDR3 spans 15 residues. Per germline, CDR1 MNHEY and CDR2 SVGAGI. The ends were cut back, 5 bases at V and 0 bases at J, with 14 bases in the middle.

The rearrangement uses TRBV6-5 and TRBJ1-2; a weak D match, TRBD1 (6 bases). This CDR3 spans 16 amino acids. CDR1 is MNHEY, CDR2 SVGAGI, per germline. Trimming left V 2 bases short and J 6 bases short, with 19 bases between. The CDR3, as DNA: TGTGCCAGCAGTTACACGGCTTTGGGGGCAGGCCATGGCTACACCTTC. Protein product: CASSYTALGAGHGYTF.